These 15 T cell receptor beta chains came from one sample sequenced in a study of cytomegalovirus exposure and HLA in healthy donors. It was with 60 Vbeta and 13 Jbeta primers that the PCR ran. Sequencing was performed with immunoSEQ multiplex PCR; in TCRdb, only in-frame clones are kept and a portion is missing. The sample gives 70,000 to 100,000 clones, 80% of which show up once; over 2% is in the top ten. Sequencing was carried out using PBMCs. Receptor source: a man between 18 and 29 years old in good health and CMV-seronegative.

V gene TRBV6-4 combines with J gene TRBJ1-5; D remains ambiguous. The CDR3 is 14 amino acids. V was pared by 5 bases and J by 7 bases, with 15 bases between. Germline V gene data show CDR1 as MRHNA and CDR2 as SNTAGT. This chain's CDR3 is CASSRHSDQQPQHF. The CDR3, as DNA: TGTGCCAGCAGTCGACACTCAGATCAGCAGCCCCAGCATTTT.

The rearrangement uses TRBV7-7 and TRBJ2-1; 10 nucleotides align to TRBD2. V dropped 3 bases and J dropped 8; count of bases not matched to a gene: 7. CDR1 is SSHAT, CDR2 FNYEAQ, per germline (reference sequence). The CDR3 is 15 residues long. The CDR3 region is CASSFGSGGGHEQFF. DNA for the CDR3: TGTGCCAGCAGCTTCGGGAGCGGGGGGGGCCATGAGCAGTTCTTC.

This chain connects TRBV2 to TRBJ2-2; 9 positions match TRBD2. Germline V CDR1 and CDR2: SNHLY, FYNNEI. The CDR3 spans 14 residues. V shed 8 bases, J shed 2 bases, and the junction held 3 bases outside the gene matches. CDR3 protein: CASGSGGNTGELFF. CDR3 sequence (DNA): TGTGCCAGCGGTAGCGGGGGAAACACCGGGGAGCTGTTTTTT.

V and J are TRBV6-6 and TRBJ1-1, with D hard to call. This CDR3 region has 13 residues. Looked up from germline, CDR1 is MNHNY and CDR2 is SVGAGI (reference sequence). Deletions cut 3 bases from V and 4 bases from J, with 9 bases between. CDR3 residues: CASSYTGSTEAFF. The CDR3, as DNA: TGTGCCAGCAGTTATACGGGGAGCACTGAAGCTTTCTTT.

The chain links TRBV25-1 to TRBJ2-3; tentative D call: TRBD1 (5 bases). This CDR3 contains 16 residues. V gave up 4 bases and J gave up 0 bases, with 14 bases separating them. CDR1 MGHDK and CDR2 SYGVNS come from the germline V gene. CDR3 amino acids: CASSVRASSSTDTQYF. CDR3 bases: TGTGCCAGCAGTGTCAGGGCGAGTTCTAGCACAGATACGCAGTATTTT.

This clone was seen only a few times. The chain joins TRBV15 to TRBJ2-1, with 11 bases aligning to TRBD1. The V segment lost 1 base and the J segment 7 bases; nucleotides outside the gene matches: 6. This CDR3 has 16 amino acids. CDR1 and CDR2 from the germline V gene are LNHNV and YYDKDF (reference sequence). The CDR3 sequence: CATSRGPGQGANEQFF. In nucleotides, the CDR3 is TGTGCCACCAGCAGAGGGCCCGGACAGGGGGCGAATGAGCAGTTCTTC.

The chain joins TRBV2 to TRBJ2-7, with 7 bases matching TRBD2. The CDR3 length is 11 residues. Germline V gene data show CDR1 as SNHLY and CDR2 as FYNNEI. CDR3 coding DNA: TGTGCGACTCGGGGGGCCTACGAGCAGTACTTC. Protein: CATRGAYEQYF.

Only one count was recorded for this clone. The chain joins TRBV21-1 to TRBJ1-3. TRBV21-1 is given as a pseudogene. The CDR3 totals 20 residues. The CDR3 loop reads CASSDPQAGAHWLRGNTIYF. The CDR3 nucleotides read TGTGCCAGCAGCGACCCACAGGCGGGGGCCCACTGGCTTAGAGGAAACACCATATATTTT.

The chain uses TRBV28 and TRBJ1-3, with TRBD1 matching over 12 bases. This CDR3 spans 17 amino acids. The ends lost 5 bases at V and 0 bases at J; junction bases unmatched: 5. Germline lookup yields CDR1 MDHEN and CDR2 SYDVKM. The CDR3 DNA is TGTGCCAGCAGTCCGGGACAGGGGGCCCTCTCTGGAAACACCATATATTTT. Its protein is CASSPGQGALSGNTIYF.

This clone was found once. The chain is built from TRBV6-5 and TRBJ1-2; D is unresolved. The CDR3 covers 12 residues. The V and J ends lost 5 bases and 5 bases respectively, with 9 bases between them. Germline V gene lookup returns CDR1 MNHEY and CDR2 SVGAGI. The CDR3: CASSGRHYGYTF. Here the CDR3 DNA reads TGTGCCAGCAGTGGCAGGCATTATGGCTACACCTTC.

The chain couples TRBV10-2 to TRBJ1-2; 7 bases agree with TRBD1. The trim removed 7 bases at V and 1 base at J, leaving 3 bases unmatched. The CDR3 runs to 13 residues. Germline lookup yields CDR1 WSHSY and CDR2 SAAADI. Written as DNA, the CDR3 is TGCGCCAGCACTCCAGGGGGTAACTATGGCTACACCTTC. It encodes CASTPGGNYGYTF.

This sequence joins TRBV7-9 and TRBJ1-4; 8 nucleotides line up with TRBD1. The CDR3 has 15 residues. CDR1 and CDR2 (germline): SEHNR, FQNEAQ (reference sequence). V gave up 5 bases and J gave up 5 bases; unmatched junction bases: 7. CDR3 protein: CASSLSGQGNEKLFF. CDR3 coding DNA: TGTGCCAGCAGCCTCTCCGGACAGGGAAATGAAAAACTGTTTTTT.

The gene calls are TRBV13 and TRBJ1-2; 7 nucleotides match TRBD1. The CDR3 covers 14 residues. Trimming at V came to 5 bases and at J to 5 bases, leaving 8 bases not matched to a gene. Germline lookup yields CDR1 PRHDT and CDR2 FYEKMQ (reference sequence). The CDR3 is CASSTSTGPYGYTF. The CDR3 DNA sequence: TGTGCCAGCAGCACCTCGACAGGGCCATATGGCTACACCTTC.

The chain joins TRBV5-1 to TRBJ1-4, with 12 bases aligning to TRBD1. Germline CDR1 reads SGHRS; CDR2 reads YFSETQ. V lost 4 bases and J lost 2; bases outside the gene matches: 9. This CDR3 contains 18 residues. CDR3 sequence: CASSVAGTGGATNEKLFF. The CDR3 region has the DNA TGCGCCAGCAGCGTAGCCGGGACAGGGGGCGCGACTAATGAAAAACTGTTTTTT.

The chain has TRBV2 and TRBJ2-3, with TRBD2 matching over 11 bases. Trimming at V came to 7 bases and at J to 6 bases, leaving 9 bases not matched to a gene. This CDR3 spans 15 amino acids. Germline V lookup: CDR1 SNHLY, CDR2 FYNNEI. In DNA, the CDR3 is TGTGCCAGCAAGCCCCTAGCGGGGGGCTCTGATACGCAGTATTTT. It translates to CASKPLAGGSDTQYF.